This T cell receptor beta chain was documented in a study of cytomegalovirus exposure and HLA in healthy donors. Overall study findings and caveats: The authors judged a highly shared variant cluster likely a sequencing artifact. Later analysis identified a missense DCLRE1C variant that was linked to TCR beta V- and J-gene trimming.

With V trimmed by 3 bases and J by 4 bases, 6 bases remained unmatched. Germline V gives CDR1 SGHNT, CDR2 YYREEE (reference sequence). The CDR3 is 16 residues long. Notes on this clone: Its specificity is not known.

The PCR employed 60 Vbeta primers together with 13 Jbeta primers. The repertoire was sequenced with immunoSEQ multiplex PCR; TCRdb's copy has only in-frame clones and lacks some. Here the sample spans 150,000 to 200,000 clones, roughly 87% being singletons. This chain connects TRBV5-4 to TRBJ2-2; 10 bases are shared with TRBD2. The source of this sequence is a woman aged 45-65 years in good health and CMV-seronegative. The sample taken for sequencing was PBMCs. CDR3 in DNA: TGTGCCAGCAGCTCCTGGACTAGCGGAGTCACCGGGGAGCTGTTTTTT. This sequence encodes CASSSWTSGVTGELFF.